Each of the 21 T cell receptor beta chains below was sequenced from the same sample in a study of blood T cell repertoires in COVID-19. Some clones are missing from TCRdb's copy, which holds only in-frame ones; the method was immunoSEQ multiplex PCR. The table includes approximately 150,000 clones, roughly 90% detected once. What was sequenced was peripheral blood. These receptors all stem from a man aged 60 to 75 with active or convalescent COVID-19.

The chain joins TRBV6-5 to TRBJ1-5; possible D gene TRBD1, 6 bases. The CDR3 consists of 15 residues. Trimming took off 6 bases at V and 4 bases at J, with 16 bases between the two ends. Germline CDR1 reads MNHEY; CDR2 reads SVGAGI. DNA of the CDR3: TGTGCCAGCAGGGGGCAGGGGTGGAGGAATCAGCCCCAGCATTTT. Its translation is CASRGQGWRNQPQHF.

The CDR3 DNA reads TGTGCCAGTCGAATACGGGGGACCCAGAGGGGTCAGCCCCAGCATTTT. This sequence encodes CASRIRGTQRGQPQHF. This chain links TRBV19 with TRBJ1-5; the D gene is possibly TRBD1 (5 bases). In germline, CDR1 is LNHDA, CDR2 SQIVND (reference sequence). The CDR3 extends over 16 amino acids. The V end lost 8 bases, the J end lost 6 bases, and 23 bases lay between the germline ends.

This rearrangement joins TRBV7-9 to TRBJ2-3, with 7 bases aligning to TRBD2. Germline V CDR1 and CDR2: SEHNR, FQNEAQ (reference sequence). Trimming at V came to 1 base and at J to 8 bases, leaving 9 bases not matched to a gene. The CDR3 has 15 amino acids. CDR3 sequence reads: CASSLVLAASGTQYF. The CDR3 DNA follows: TGTGCCAGCAGCTTAGTTCTAGCGGCCTCTGGTACGCAGTATTTT.

This clone was seen a few times. This sequence joins TRBV2 and TRBJ1-5; 7 bases line up with TRBD1. This CDR3 comprises 15 residues. The V segment lost 2 bases and the J segment 3 bases; nucleotides outside the gene matches: 4. Per the germline V gene, CDR1 is SNHLY and CDR2 is FYNNEI. As DNA, the CDR3 is TGTGCCAGCAGTGAACACAGGGGACTCAATCAGCCCCAGCATTTT. Its protein product is CASSEHRGLNQPQHF.

The chain links TRBV19 to TRBJ2-3; TRBD1 aligns across 8 bases. The V and J ends lost 5 bases and 2 bases, in that order; junction bases with no gene match: 6. The CDR3 runs 15 residues. In germline, CDR1 is LNHDA, CDR2 SQIVND (reference sequence). CDR3 in amino acids: CASSVGQGYTDTQYF. The CDR3 DNA follows: TGTGCCAGTAGTGTCGGACAGGGATACACAGATACGCAGTATTTT.

V is TRBV9 and J is TRBJ2-5, with D unclear. V gave up 0 bases and J gave up 5 bases, with 14 bases separating them. This CDR3 has 15 residues. Germline values: CDR1 SGDLS, CDR2 YYNGEE. The CDR3 nucleotides read TGTGCCAGCAGCGTAGTTGCGTCTCCACGGGAGACCCAGTACTTC. Amino acids: CASSVVASPRETQYF.

The rearrangement uses TRBV3-1 (or the pseudogene TRBV3-2) and TRBJ1-1; a possible D gene is TRBD1 (6 bases). The length of the CDR3 is 15 residues. Trimming cost V 4 bases and J 0 bases, with 12 bases left between them. Germline-derived CDR1 and CDR2 are LGHDT and YNNKEL (reference sequence). CDR3 DNA sequence: TGTGCCAGCAGCCCCATAGGACAGATGAACACTGAAGCTTTCTTT. This gives the protein CASSPIGQMNTEAFF.

The chain couples TRBV30 to TRBJ2-3, with a tentative D call TRBD2 (5 bases). Looked up from germline, CDR1 is GTSNPN and CDR2 is SVGIG (reference sequence). The CDR3 has 14 residues. V dropped 2 bases and J dropped 2 bases, with 11 bases sitting between them. The CDR3 DNA sequence: TGTGCCTGGAGTCCTAAAGCGGCCACAGATACGCAGTATTTT. It encodes CAWSPKAATDTQYF.

The CDR3 region has the DNA TGCGCCAGCGCGGGAACTGGAAACACCATATATTTT. Translated: CASAGTGNTIYF. This chain uses TRBV5-1 with TRBJ1-3; D uncertain. This CDR3 contains 12 residues. Germline assignment: CDR1 SGHRS and CDR2 YFSETQ. The V end was cut by 7 bases, the J end by 2 bases, with 7 bases between.

This rearrangement joins TRBV18 to TRBJ2-5; 12 nucleotides agree with TRBD2. Trimming cost V 5 bases and J 5 bases; bases outside gene matches: 6. The germline CDR1 and CDR2 sequences are KGHSH and LQKENI. The CDR3 loop spans 15 amino acids. The CDR3 is CASSLGLAGQETQYF. The DNA of the CDR3 is TGTGCCAGCTCATTAGGACTAGCGGGACAGGAGACCCAGTACTTC.

This chain uses TRBV30 with TRBJ2-7, with TRBD2 matching 7 bases. The CDR3 is 16 residues long. CDR1 is GTSNPN, CDR2 SVGIG, per germline (reference sequence). V shed 3 bases and J 1 base; nucleotides not matched to a gene: 12. Here the CDR3 reads CAWSPLGRGESYEQYF. CDR3 DNA sequence: TGTGCCTGGAGCCCTCTTGGGAGGGGCGAATCCTACGAGCAGTACTTC. The full variable domain, in which reference TRBV30 and TRBJ2-7 provide the parts outside the CDR3, is SQTIHQWPATLVQPVGSPLSLECTVEGTSNPNLYWYRQAAGRGLQLLFYSVGIGQISSEVPQNLSASRPQDRQFILSSKKLLLSDSGFYLCAWSPLGRGESYEQYFGPGTRLTVT.

The J gene is TRBJ2-3, the V gene TRBV6-1, with D possibly TRBD1 on 6 matching bases. The CDR3 spans 14 residues. Germline loops: CDR1 MNHNS, CDR2 SASEGT. V was trimmed by 3 bases and J by 3 bases, leaving 10 bases between them. CDR3 nucleotides: TGTGCCAGCAGTGACGGGCAGGGGACAGATACGCAGTATTTT. Its protein is CASSDGQGTDTQYF.

The rearrangement uses TRBV11-3 and TRBJ2-7, with D possibly matching TRBD2 (6 bases). From germline, CDR1 is SGHNT and CDR2 YENEEA. The CDR3 consists of 15 residues. Trimming took 5 bases from V and 7 from J, leaving 21 bases between them. The CDR3 nucleotides are TGTGCCAGCAGCCTTGGACGTACAAGAGGAGGGGAGCAGTACTTC. Translating gives CASSLGRTRGGEQYF.

The table lists this clone with a count of one. The V and J genes are TRBV5-1 and TRBJ2-2, with 11 bases fitting TRBD1. J was trimmed by 4 bases and V by 7 bases; bases with no gene match: 6. The germline gives CDR1 SGHRS, CDR2 YFSETQ. CDR3 length: 15 amino acids. Here the CDR3 reads CASGWTGGGTGELFF. In nucleotides, the CDR3 is TGCGCCAGCGGATGGACAGGGGGCGGCACCGGGGAGCTGTTTTTT. The full variable domain, in which reference TRBV5-1 and TRBJ2-2 provide the parts outside the CDR3, is KAGVTQTPRYLIKTRGQQVTLSCSPISGHRSVSWYQQTPGQGLQFLFEYFSETQRNKGNFPGRFSGRQFSNSRSEMNVSTLELGDSALYLCASGWTGGGTGELFFGEGSRLTVL.

J is TRBJ2-1 and V is TRBV15, with a possible D match to TRBD1 (5 bases). CDR1 is LNHNV and CDR2 is YYDKDF in the germline V gene (reference sequence). The ends were cut back, 0 bases at V and 8 bases at J, with 14 bases in the middle. There are 15 residues in the CDR3. The CDR3 loop is CATSRDPLRGYEQFF. The CDR3 DNA reads as TGTGCCACCAGCAGAGATCCCCTTAGGGGCTATGAGCAGTTCTTC.

The chain carries TRBV21-1 and TRBJ2-7; the table's D call, TRBD1, has no DNA check behind it. TRBV21-1 is described as a pseudogene. The CDR3 has 14 amino acids. The CDR3 region is CARVYRGASYEQYF. The DNA of the CDR3 is TGTGCCAGAGTTTACAGGGGAGCAAGCTACGAGCAGTACTTC.

In regard to this clone: Germline is not matched at one junction end, which may reflect a read error. V gene TRBV3-1 (or the pseudogene TRBV3-2) combines with J gene TRBJ2-1, with 7 bases fitting TRBD2. Germline V gene data show CDR1 as LGHDT and CDR2 as YNNKEL (reference sequence). There are 12 residues in the CDR3. CDR3 sequence reads: CASSHLAGDWVF. The DNA for the CDR3 is TGTGCCAGCAGCCATCTTGCGGGAGATTGGGTCTTC.

The gene calls are TRBV29-1 and TRBJ1-1, with TRBD1 matching over 9 bases. V shed 4 bases and J 5 bases; nucleotides not matched to a gene: 14. Germline V CDR1 and CDR2: SQVTM, ANQGSEA. The CDR3 runs to 16 residues. The CDR3 loop is CSVGTGTGIMVTEAFF. Here the CDR3 DNA reads TGCAGCGTTGGGACCGGGACAGGGATCATGGTAACTGAAGCTTTCTTT. The variable domain in full, with the rest retrieved from reference TRBV29-1 and TRBJ1-1, is SAVISQKPSRDICQRGTSLTIQCQVDSQVTMMFWYRQQPGQSLTLIATANQGSEATYESGFVIDKFPISRPNLTFSTLTVSNMSPEDSSIYLCSVGTGTGIMVTEAFFGQGTRLTVV.

This chain joins TRBV3-1 (or the pseudogene TRBV3-2) and TRBJ2-3, with TRBD2 identical over 9 bases. In germline, CDR1 is LGHDT, CDR2 YNNKEL (reference sequence). The CDR3 extends over 18 amino acids. The J segment lost 2 bases and the V segment lost 0 bases, leaving 9 bases of the junction unmatched. CDR3 amino acids: CASSQDAASGRTTDTQYF. The CDR3 region has the DNA TGTGCCAGCAGCCAAGATGCCGCCAGCGGGAGGACCACAGATACGCAGTATTTT.

CDR3 sequence reads: CASSLGTTPDTQYF. The CDR3 bases are TGCGCCAGCAGCTTGGGGACTACTCCAGATACGCAGTATTTT. J is TRBJ2-3 and V is TRBV5-1, with D possibly being TRBD2 (6 bases). CDR3 length: 14 amino acids. Germline V CDR1 and CDR2: SGHRS, YFSETQ. V was shortened by 0 bases and J by 4 bases, with 9 bases between the two germline ends.

The rearrangement joins TRBV7-6 to TRBJ1-4; weak D call: TRBD1 (5 bases). CDR1 is SGHVS, CDR2 FNYEAQ, per germline. V lost 5 bases, J lost 5 bases, and 6 bases lay in between. The CDR3 extends over 12 amino acids. CDR3 DNA sequence: TGTGCCAGCAGCGGGGGGAATGAAAAACTGTTTTTT. Its translation is CASSGGNEKLFF.